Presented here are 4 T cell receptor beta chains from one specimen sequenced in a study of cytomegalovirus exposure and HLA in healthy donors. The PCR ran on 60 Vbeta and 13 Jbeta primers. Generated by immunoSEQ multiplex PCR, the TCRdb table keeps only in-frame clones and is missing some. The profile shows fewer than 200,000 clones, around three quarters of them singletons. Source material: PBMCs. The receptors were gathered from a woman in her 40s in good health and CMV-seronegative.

The CDR3 region is CASSRTSGETQYF. The CDR3 nucleotides read TGTGCCAGCTCTCGCACTAGCGGAGAGACCCAGTACTTC. V is TRBV18 and J is TRBJ2-5; TRBD2 aligns across 8 bases. CDR3 length equals 13 residues. CDR1 and CDR2 from the germline V gene are KGHSH and LQKENI. The V gene end was trimmed by 6 bases and the J gene end by 4 bases; junction bases not matched to a gene: 4.

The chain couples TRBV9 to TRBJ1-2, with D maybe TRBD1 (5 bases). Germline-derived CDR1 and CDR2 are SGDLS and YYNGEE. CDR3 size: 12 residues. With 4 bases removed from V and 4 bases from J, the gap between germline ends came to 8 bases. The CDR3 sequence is CASSQGGYGYTF. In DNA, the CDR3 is TGTGCCAGCAGCCAGGGTGGCTATGGCTACACCTTC.

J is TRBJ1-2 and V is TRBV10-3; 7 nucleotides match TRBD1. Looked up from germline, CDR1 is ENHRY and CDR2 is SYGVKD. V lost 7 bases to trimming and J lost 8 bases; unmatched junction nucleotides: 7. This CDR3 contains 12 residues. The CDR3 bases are TGTGCCATCAATAACCAGGGGGGAGGCTACACCTTC. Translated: CAINNQGGGYTF.

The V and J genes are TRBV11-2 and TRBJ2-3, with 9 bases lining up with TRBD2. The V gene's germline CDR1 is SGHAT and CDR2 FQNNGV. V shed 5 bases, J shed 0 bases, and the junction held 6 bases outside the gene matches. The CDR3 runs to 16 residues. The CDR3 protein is CASSRRGLASTDTQYF. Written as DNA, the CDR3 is TGTGCCAGCAGCCGCAGGGGACTAGCCAGCACAGATACGCAGTATTTT.